This TCR beta chain was sequenced for a study of blood T cell repertoires in COVID-19 (dated by TCRdb to the early 2020s). About the study as a whole: Samples from collaborators originated in the United States, Italy and Spain and spanned both the acute and convalescent phases of COVID-19. The material from the prospective study consisted of cDNA or gDNA derived from T cells, B-cell-depleted T cells, or PBMCs. Deeply sampled blood TCRbeta repertoires from subjects exposed to, actively infected with, or recovered from COVID-19 were included in the dataset. The repertoires were made available in a free public database intended to serve as a resource for research on the immune response to SARS-CoV-2. The samples were drawn from the first 160 participants of the ongoing ImmuneRACE study and from 1,200 or so subjects provided by 6 global collaborators. Nearly every sample came with metadata listing a de-identified subject ID, COVID-19 status, age in years and sex. HLA class I and class II types, where available, came from metadata supplied by the sample provider rather than from assay-based typing.

This clone was detected a few times. The target of this receptor is not known. Per-nucleotide qualities are absent, and no much larger clonotype sits a single base away. Additional DNA sequences in this sample encode the identical CDR3. In Seattle, one collaborating source enrolled patients while the infection was active and tracked those patients longitudinally over the course of disease. Whole blood was collected in K2EDTA tubes by collaborating institutions according to the institutions' own protocols. For TCRbeta analysis, collaborator samples were shipped as frozen whole blood, as isolated PBMCs, or as DNA extracted from either sample type. What the research found in general, with its limitations: The amount of clinical and demographic metadata varied by source and participant and was provided uncurated.

TCRbeta CDR3 regions were amplified from genomic DNA by means of the immunoSEQ Assay, a bias-controlled multiplex PCR. Per the original workflow: Within the assay, amplification of reference gene primers was used to estimate how many nucleated cells each sample contained. Sequence reads were collapsed and filtered to measure the absolute abundance of every unique TCRbeta CDR3 rearrangement. For each sample, productive Simpson clonality was calculated by taking the square root of Simpson's diversity index across productive rearrangements. TCRdb's version of the immuneACCESS table is confined to in-frame rearrangements and falls short of the full clone set. An unresolved V gene accounts for under half of the shortfall where checked; the remainder is of unknown origin. V, J and clone size are taken as reported in that table, and D and trimming were inferred from the DNA itself. The sample data list under 550,000 clones, and about 90% of these were observed just once. Approximately 0.92% of the sample comes from the top ten.

The CDR3 sequence holds 14 residues, the cysteine and phenylalanine included. Just CDR3 DNA is preserved here, 42 bases in frame from base 1. V loses 0 bases at its end and J loses 4 bases; junction bases beyond the gene matches: 1. For CDR1 and CDR2, the germline V gene lists SGHRS and YFSETQ. Sequenced input: peripheral blood. This clonotype was sampled from a man younger than 35 with COVID-19, enrolled during active disease. The rearranged chain carries TRBV5-1 and TRBJ2-1, with 7 junctional bases fitting TRBD1. The DNA sequence is TGCGCCAGCAGCTTGGGGGACAGTTACAATGAGCAGTTCTTC. Its protein reads: CASSLGDSYNEQFF.